Below, 26 T cell receptor beta chains from the same sample are listed, as sequenced in a study of regulatory T cells in long-lasting Graves disease. Time point in this sample: persistent/refractory GD, antithyroid drugs over 5 years with positive TRAb. RNA extracted from PBMCs served as the sequencing template. Construction of the TCR beta libraries employed iRepertoire HTBI primers in conjunction with Arm-PCR of CDR3 regions. TCRdb re-derived calls from the multiplex PCR reads in MiXCR, one entry per CDR3 protein. The table has 650,000 to 700,000 distinct CDR3 sequences, 25% to 35% seen once. Sequenced here: peripheral blood mononuclear cells (PBMCs), sampled when the disease was refractory, from a patient treated with antithyroid drugs. The receptor source for this set is a female donor with Graves disease.

This chain connects TRBV5-1 to TRBJ2-2; D may be TRBD2 (6 bases). The CDR3 totals 16 residues. V was trimmed by 5 bases and J by 2 bases, leaving 16 bases between them. CDR1 is SGHRS, CDR2 YFSETQ, per germline. CDR3 amino acids: CASSYLANANTGELFF. The CDR3 DNA sequence: TGCGCCAGCAGTTACCTAGCGAACGCAAACACCGGGGAGCTGTTTTTT.

This clonotype was seen more than once but under ten times. The rearrangement uses TRBV12-3 or TRBV12-4 and TRBJ2-2; D is possibly TRBD1 (6 bases). V lost 1 base to trimming and J lost 3 bases, with 9 bases between them. This CDR3 contains 15 residues. The chain's CDR3 is CASSLGTVDTGELFF. CDR3 DNA sequence: TGTGCCAGCAGTTTAGGGACAGTCGACACCGGGGAGCTGTTTTTT.

This clonotype has more than one count but fewer than ten. The V call is TRBV29-1, the J call TRBJ1-1, with 8 positions matching TRBD1. This CDR3 region has 11 residues. From germline, CDR1 is SQVTM and CDR2 ANQGSEA. Trimming at V came to 8 bases and at J to 10 bases, leaving 9 bases not matched to a gene. In nucleotides, the CDR3 is TGCAGCTGTGGACAGGGCGACGGAGCTTTCTTT. It specifies CSCGQGDGAFF.

The chain is built from TRBV25-1 and TRBJ1-1, with unresolved D. This CDR3 spans 14 amino acids. The germline V gene has CDR1 MGHDK and CDR2 SYGVNS. V lost 3 bases, J lost 2 bases, and 10 bases lay in between. CDR3 protein: CASSDSSGNTEAFF. DNA of the CDR3: TGTGCCAGCAGTGATTCTTCTGGAAACACTGAAGCTTTCTTT.

There are a few counts of this clonotype. The chain joins TRBV20-1 to TRBJ1-2; possibly TRBD1 for D (5 bases). V was cut by 0 bases and J by 5 bases, with 16 bases left in between. There are 15 residues in the CDR3. Germline CDR1 is DFQATT and CDR2 is SNEGSKA (reference sequence). The CDR3 DNA reads as TGCAGTGCTAGAGACCCGGGACGCCTAGCGTATGGCTACACCTTC. Its protein is CSARDPGRLAYGYTF.

This clonotype turned up a few times. The V call is TRBV15, the J call TRBJ1-6; 8 bases agree with TRBD1. This CDR3 contains 16 residues. The germline CDR1 and CDR2 sequences are LNHNV and YYDKDF (reference sequence). V shed 5 bases and J 10 bases; nucleotides not matched to a gene: 13. In nucleotides, the CDR3 is TGTGCCACCAGCCGATTATCCGGGACAGGCGGCTCACCCCTCCACTTT. Protein sequence: CATSRLSGTGGSPLHF.

This clonotype was picked up a small number of times. The chain has TRBV6-2 or TRBV6-3 and TRBJ2-7; D possibly matches TRBD1 or TRBD2 (5 bases each). The CDR3 sequence is 12 residues long. Per germline, CDR1 MNHEY and CDR2 SVGEGT. V was shortened by 10 bases and J by 4 bases, with 14 bases between the two germline ends. CDR3 in amino acids: CAIRDPPYEQYF. As DNA, the CDR3 is TGTGCCATCCGGGACCCCCCTTACGAGCAGTACTTC.

V usage is TRBV4-2 and J usage is TRBJ2-5; D assignment may be TRBD1 or TRBD2 (5 bases each). This CDR3 has 15 residues. V was pared by 0 bases and J by 6 bases, with 14 bases between. Germline lookup yields CDR1 LGHNA and CDR2 YNFKEQ. CDR3: CASSQDAQGVKTQYF. The DNA for the CDR3 is TGTGCCAGCAGCCAAGACGCGCAGGGAGTAAAGACCCAGTACTTC.

This clonotype showed up many times. DNA for the CDR3: TGTGCCAGCGGGGACAGGGCTAATCAGCCCCAGCATTTT. It encodes CASGDRANQPQHF. This rearrangement joins TRBV28 to TRBJ1-5; 9 positions agree with TRBD1. There are 13 residues in the CDR3. V was clipped by 8 bases and J by 4 bases; unmatched bases: 3. Germline lookup yields CDR1 MDHEN and CDR2 SYDVKM.

The rearrangement joins TRBV6-1 to TRBJ2-1, with a possible D match to TRBD2 (6 bases). The CDR3 contains 13 residues. CDR1 MNHNS and CDR2 SASEGT come from the germline V gene. V was pared by 5 bases and J by 5 bases, with 10 bases between. CDR3: CASSILANNEQFF. The CDR3 nucleotides read TGTGCCAGCAGTATACTAGCAAACAATGAGCAGTTCTTC.

This clonotype was observed a handful of times. The genes are TRBV12-3 or TRBV12-4 and TRBJ2-2, with a tentative D call TRBD2 (5 bases). The V and J ends lost 7 bases and 5 bases respectively, with 17 bases between them. The CDR3 covers 15 residues. The CDR3 sequence is CASTPRRPGTGELFF. Written as DNA, the CDR3 is TGTGCCAGCACCCCCCGGAGGCCGGGGACCGGGGAGCTGTTTTTT.

Comments on this clonotype: This sequence may be a read error, since a much larger clone differs from it by one base. The chain combines TRBV29-1 with TRBJ1-1; D is undetermined. The V end was cut by 3 bases, the J end by 4 bases, with 9 bases between. Germline V gene data show CDR1 as SQVTM and CDR2 as ANQGSEA. The CDR3 sequence is 12 residues long. CDR3: CSVEEPGTEAFF. The CDR3, as DNA: TGCAGCGTTGAGGAACCGGGCACTGAAGCTTTCTTT. Drawing the rest from reference TRBV29-1 and TRBJ1-1, the complete variable domain is SAVISQKPSRDICQRGTSLTIQCQVDSQVTMMFWYRQQPGQSLTLIATANQGSEATYESGFVIDKFPISRPNLTFSTLTVSNMSPEDSSIYLCSVEEPGTEAFFGQGTRLTVV.

The gene calls are TRBV30 and TRBJ2-7; D is perhaps TRBD2 (6 bases). Germline V CDR1 and CDR2: GTSNPN, SVGIG (reference sequence). This CDR3 has 12 residues. V was clipped by 0 bases and J by 4 bases, with 7 bases between them. The DNA of the CDR3 is TGTGCCTGGAGTGTACGGGAGTACGAGCAGTACTTC. This gives the protein CAWSVREYEQYF.

This chain links TRBV30 with TRBJ1-2; D ambiguous. Germline CDR1 is GTSNPN and CDR2 is SVGIG (reference sequence). V lost 3 bases and J 4 bases, leaving 9 bases between the germline ends. CDR3 size: 12 residues. The CDR3 spells CAWRGSFYGYTF. In nucleotides, the CDR3 is TGTGCCTGGAGGGGCAGTTTCTATGGCTACACCTTC.

The chain carries TRBV6-9 and TRBJ2-5; 13 nucleotides align to TRBD2. Germline loops: CDR1 MNHGY, CDR2 SVAAGI. The CDR3 is 17 residues long. The trim removed 3 bases at V and 7 bases at J, leaving 11 bases unmatched. CDR3 protein: CASSYSPGLAGSGTQYF. CDR3 DNA: TGTGCCAGCAGTTACTCCCCGGGACTAGCGGGATCGGGGACCCAGTACTTC.

This clonotype was counted only a few times. V is TRBV7-2 and J is TRBJ1-2; D remains unclear. V was trimmed by 1 base and J by 2 bases, leaving 8 bases between them. The CDR3 is made up of 14 amino acids. CDR1 and CDR2 from the germline V gene are SGHTA and FQGNSA. CDR3 coding DNA: TGTGCCAGCAGCTTAGATCTGGGGAACTATGGCTACACCTTC. Protein: CASSLDLGNYGYTF. Looking up the rest from reference TRBV7-2 and TRBJ1-2 gives the full variable domain: GAGVSQSPSNKVTEKGKDVELRCDPISGHTALYWYRQSLGQGLEFLIYFQGNSAPDKSGLPSDRFSAERTGGSVSTLTIQRTQQEDSAVYLCASSLDLGNYGYTFGSGTRLTVV.

This clonotype occurred many times. The genes are TRBV12-3 or TRBV12-4 and TRBJ2-7; D not resolved. V was trimmed by 5 bases and J by 5 bases, leaving 13 bases between them. The CDR3 has 13 amino acids. This CDR3 reads CASSASTAHEQYF. The CDR3 DNA sequence: TGTGCCAGCAGTGCTAGTACCGCCCACGAGCAGTACTTC.

This clonotype appeared many times. The rearrangement uses TRBV27 and TRBJ1-6, with 10 bases aligning to TRBD1. Germline CDR1 MNHEY, CDR2 SMNVEV (reference sequence). V shed 6 bases and J 3 bases; nucleotides not matched to a gene: 2. The CDR3 has 15 residues. The CDR3 coding sequence is TGTGCCAGCAGAGGGGACAGGGGCTATAATTCACCCCTCCACTTT. Amino acid sequence: CASRGDRGYNSPLHF.

The rearrangement uses TRBV14 and TRBJ1-5, with D unclear. V lost 5 bases to trimming and J lost 9 bases, with 14 bases between them. This CDR3 contains 13 residues. The V gene's germline CDR1 is SGHDN and CDR2 FVKESK. CDR3 bases: TGTGCCAGCAGCTCTCATACCGTTGGGCCCCAGCATTTT. Translation gives CASSSHTVGPQHF.

The chain employs TRBV13 and TRBJ1-1; maybe TRBD1 (5 bases). Germline V CDR1 and CDR2: PRHDT, FYEKMQ (reference sequence). V lost 3 bases to trimming and J lost 0 bases, with 11 bases between them. This CDR3 contains 15 residues. The CDR3 is CASSLDNRLNTEAFF. CDR3 nucleotides: TGTGCCAGCAGCTTGGACAACAGACTGAACACTGAAGCTTTCTTT.

CDR3 in DNA: TGTGCCAGCAGCTTGGCTTCAGGGGATCAGTACTTC. Protein: CASSLASGDQYF. The chain combines TRBV5-6 with TRBJ2-7, with a weak D call TRBD1 (6 bases). The V gene lost 0 bases and the J gene lost 10 bases, with 11 bases spanning the gap. This CDR3 comprises 12 residues. The germline gives CDR1 SGHDT, CDR2 YYEEEE.

This chain connects TRBV2 to TRBJ2-7; 11 nucleotides line up with TRBD2. The V segment lost 5 bases and the J segment 2 bases; nucleotides outside the gene matches: 5. The V gene's germline CDR1 is SNHLY and CDR2 FYNNEI. The CDR3 is 15 amino acids. CDR3 sequence: CASSQTSGGPYEQYF. Here the CDR3 DNA reads TGTGCCAGCAGTCAAACTAGCGGGGGACCCTACGAGCAGTACTTC.

This clonotype was recorded at least ten times. A read error may account for a junction end that differs from germline. The rearrangement joins TRBV2 to TRBJ1-5, with D possibly TRBD1 on 6 matching bases. Germline loops: CDR1 SNHLY, CDR2 FYNNEI. The CDR3 has 13 residues. CDR3 sequence (DNA): TGTGCCAGCAGCCCGGACAGCACTCAGCCCCAGCATTTT. This codes for CASSPDSTQPQHF.

This clonotype has ten or more counts. This chain connects TRBV11-2 to TRBJ2-5, with D tentatively TRBD2 (5 bases). V lost 5 bases to trimming and J lost 6 bases, with 13 bases between them. Germline V CDR1 and CDR2: SGHAT, FQNNGV. The CDR3 extends over 13 amino acids. CDR3 protein: CASSPTPGKTQYF. The DNA for the CDR3 is TGTGCCAGCAGCCCTACCCCGGGGAAGACCCAGTACTTC.

This clonotype showed up just a few times. This chain uses TRBV11-2 with TRBJ2-1, with D unclear. Germline lookup yields CDR1 SGHAT and CDR2 FQNNGV. With 5 bases removed from V and 0 bases from J, the gap between germline ends came to 14 bases. This CDR3 has 16 amino acids. The CDR3, as DNA: TGTGCCAGCAGCCACCCCGCTAGGGACTCCTACAATGAGCAGTTCTTC. Protein: CASSHPARDSYNEQFF.

The chain has TRBV19 and TRBJ1-1, with no clear D. This CDR3 region has 13 residues. Germline CDR1 and CDR2: LNHDA and SQIVND (reference sequence). V lost 5 bases and J 1 base, leaving 8 bases between the germline ends. CDR3 loop: CASSWRRNTEAFF. The CDR3 DNA reads as TGTGCCAGTAGTTGGCGGAGGAACACTGAAGCTTTCTTT.